The 11 T cell receptor beta chains listed next were all sequenced from one sample in a study of cytomegalovirus exposure and HLA in healthy donors. Assay used: immunoSEQ multiplex PCR; TCRdb lists only in-frame clones, some missing. The sample consists of some 54,000 clones, 90% of them appearing once. Source material: PBMCs. The receptor source for this set is a man between 18 and 35 years old in good health and CMV-seronegative.

The chain has TRBV7-6 and TRBJ2-3; 10 bases are shared with TRBD2. The V gene's germline CDR1 is SGHVS and CDR2 FNYEAQ. CDR3 length: 15 residues. The ends lost 5 bases at V and 6 bases at J; junction bases unmatched: 8. The CDR3 protein is CASSLSGGGIDTQYF. The CDR3 nucleotides read TGTGCCAGCAGCCTGAGCGGGGGGGGAATCGATACGCAGTATTTT.

This clone was observed once. V is TRBV28 and J is TRBJ1-2, with a tentative D call TRBD1 (6 bases). Germline V CDR1 and CDR2: MDHEN, SYDVKM. V shed 4 bases and J shed 6 bases, with 6 bases lying between them. There are 11 residues in the CDR3. The CDR3 loop is CASSYRDGYTF. The CDR3 nucleotides are TGTGCCAGCAGTTACAGGGATGGCTACACCTTC.

This chain connects TRBV19 to TRBJ2-7; TRBD1 aligns across 7 bases. Trimming took 2 bases from V and 2 from J; bases not matched to a gene: 6. CDR3 length: 15 residues. From germline, CDR1 is LNHDA and CDR2 SQIVND (reference sequence). Here the CDR3 DNA reads TGTGCCAGTAGTATAACAGGGGCCATCACCTACGAGCAGTACTTC. This sequence encodes CASSITGAITYEQYF.

The chain combines TRBV28 with TRBJ2-2, with 7 bases fitting TRBD1. Looked up from germline, CDR1 is MDHEN and CDR2 is SYDVKM. The CDR3 has 14 amino acids. Germline trimming cut 3 bases from V and 7 bases from J; bases unmatched to any gene: 5. This CDR3 is CASSFEGAFGELFF. Written as DNA, the CDR3 is TGTGCCAGCAGTTTCGAGGGGGCGTTCGGGGAGCTGTTTTTT.

The chain couples TRBV6-5 to TRBJ1-1; D unclear. CDR1 is MNHEY, CDR2 SVGAGI, per germline. This CDR3 region has 15 residues. Trimming took off 0 bases at V and 0 bases at J, with 8 bases between the two ends. The CDR3 bases are TGTGCCAGCAGTTACTCGGGCAGCTTGAACACTGAAGCTTTCTTT. Translated: CASSYSGSLNTEAFF.

The chain has TRBV28 and TRBJ2-7; 9 bases align to TRBD1. The V segment lost 6 bases and the J segment 6 bases; nucleotides outside the gene matches: 9. CDR3 length: 14 amino acids. The germline gives CDR1 MDHEN, CDR2 SYDVKM. For the CDR3, the DNA is TGTGCCAGCAGGTTCAACCGGGACAGGGTCGAGCAGTACTTC. This encodes CASRFNRDRVEQYF.

This rearrangement joins TRBV19 to TRBJ2-2, with 12 bases identical to TRBD2. V lost 5 bases and J lost 5; bases outside the gene matches: 6. The CDR3 contains 16 residues. Germline lookup yields CDR1 LNHDA and CDR2 SQIVND (reference sequence). This chain's CDR3 is CASSVTSGRRTGELFF. The CDR3 bases are TGTGCCAGTAGTGTAACTAGCGGGAGGAGAACCGGGGAGCTGTTTTTT.

This chain links TRBV2 with TRBJ2-2; 8 bases agree with TRBD1. The germline gives CDR1 SNHLY, CDR2 FYNNEI. V lost 6 bases and J lost 1; bases outside the gene matches: 4. This CDR3 is 15 amino acids long. The CDR3 bases are TGTGCCAGCAGGGACAGGGTGGTGAACACCGGGGAGCTGTTTTTT. As protein: CASRDRVVNTGELFF.

The chain links TRBV5-1 to TRBJ2-1, with TRBD2 matching 16 bases. The germline V gene has CDR1 SGHRS and CDR2 YFSETQ. V trimming: 3 bases; J trimming: 1 base; junction bases outside the gene matches: 7. The length of the CDR3 is 19 residues. CDR3 loop: CASSSGGTSGRASYNEQFF. The CDR3, as DNA: TGCGCCAGCAGCTCGGGCGGGACTAGCGGGAGGGCATCCTACAATGAGCAGTTCTTC.

This sequence joins TRBV5-1 and TRBJ2-1, with TRBD2 identical over 11 bases. This CDR3 spans 15 amino acids. V lost 0 bases, J lost 8 bases, and 4 bases stayed unmatched. The germline CDR1 and CDR2 sequences are SGHRS and YFSETQ. CDR3 sequence reads: CASSLVAGGPDEQFF. The CDR3 nucleotides read TGCGCCAGCAGCTTGGTAGCGGGAGGGCCCGATGAGCAGTTCTTC.

The V gene is TRBV5-1, the J gene TRBJ2-7; 7 nucleotides match TRBD1. Germline trimming cut 7 bases from V and 7 bases from J; bases unmatched to any gene: 11. The length of the CDR3 is 13 residues. Germline V CDR1 and CDR2: SGHRS, YFSETQ. CDR3 residues: CASGQAEPGEQYF. For the CDR3, the DNA is TGCGCCAGCGGACAGGCCGAACCGGGGGAGCAGTACTTC.